This T cell receptor (beta chain) was sequenced during a study of control samples from healthy donors and cancer patients. A note on this clone: Other DNA sequences in this specimen translate into the identical CDR3.

V lost 6 bases, J lost 1 base, and 4 bases stayed unmatched. This CDR3 has 14 amino acids. Germline CDR1 KGHSH, CDR2 LQKENI. Data came from immunoSEQ multiplex PCR; TCRdb stores just in-frame clones and leaves some out. Here the sample spans 75,000 to 100,000 clones, roughly 92% being singletons. This TCR came from a human donor in good health. The donor label of this sample is uncertain. Input material: blood. The rearrangement links TRBV18 to TRBJ1-1; 8 bases align to TRBD1. The CDR3 DNA reads TGTGCCAGCTCGCTTGGACAGGGGAACACTGAAGCTTTCTTT. Amino acids: CASSLGQGNTEAFF.